The text below deals with one TCR beta chain. This sample was included in a study of blood T cell repertoires in COVID-19. At the level of the study: Samples representing acute and convalescent COVID-19 were sourced from the United States, Italy and Spain. PBMCs, B-cell-depleted T cells, or T cells provided the cDNA or gDNA that made up the material.

J was trimmed by 5 bases and V by 5 bases; bases with no gene match: 6. CDR1 is LNHDA and CDR2 is SQIVND in the germline V gene (reference sequence). This CDR3 is 14 amino acids long. Authors' processing steps: From reference gene primer amplification, estimates of nucleated cell counts were derived. Some clones are missing from TCRdb's copy, which holds only in-frame ones; the method was immunoSEQ multiplex PCR. The V and J calls and the clone size are those of that table, but D and trimming were determined from the DNA. The table shows approximately 390,000 clones, with 80% to 90% occurring only once. Participant-given clinical history determined each cohort assignment.

The sequenced sample consisted of PBMCs or T cells enriched from blood (not recorded which). This sequence joins TRBV19 and TRBJ2-7; TRBD1 agrees at 10 bases. The sequence came from a woman aged 50 to 65 who had recovered from COVID-19. The CDR3 is CASSGRTGGNEQYF. DNA of the CDR3: TGTGCCAGTAGTGGACGGACAGGGGGGAACGAGCAGTACTTC.